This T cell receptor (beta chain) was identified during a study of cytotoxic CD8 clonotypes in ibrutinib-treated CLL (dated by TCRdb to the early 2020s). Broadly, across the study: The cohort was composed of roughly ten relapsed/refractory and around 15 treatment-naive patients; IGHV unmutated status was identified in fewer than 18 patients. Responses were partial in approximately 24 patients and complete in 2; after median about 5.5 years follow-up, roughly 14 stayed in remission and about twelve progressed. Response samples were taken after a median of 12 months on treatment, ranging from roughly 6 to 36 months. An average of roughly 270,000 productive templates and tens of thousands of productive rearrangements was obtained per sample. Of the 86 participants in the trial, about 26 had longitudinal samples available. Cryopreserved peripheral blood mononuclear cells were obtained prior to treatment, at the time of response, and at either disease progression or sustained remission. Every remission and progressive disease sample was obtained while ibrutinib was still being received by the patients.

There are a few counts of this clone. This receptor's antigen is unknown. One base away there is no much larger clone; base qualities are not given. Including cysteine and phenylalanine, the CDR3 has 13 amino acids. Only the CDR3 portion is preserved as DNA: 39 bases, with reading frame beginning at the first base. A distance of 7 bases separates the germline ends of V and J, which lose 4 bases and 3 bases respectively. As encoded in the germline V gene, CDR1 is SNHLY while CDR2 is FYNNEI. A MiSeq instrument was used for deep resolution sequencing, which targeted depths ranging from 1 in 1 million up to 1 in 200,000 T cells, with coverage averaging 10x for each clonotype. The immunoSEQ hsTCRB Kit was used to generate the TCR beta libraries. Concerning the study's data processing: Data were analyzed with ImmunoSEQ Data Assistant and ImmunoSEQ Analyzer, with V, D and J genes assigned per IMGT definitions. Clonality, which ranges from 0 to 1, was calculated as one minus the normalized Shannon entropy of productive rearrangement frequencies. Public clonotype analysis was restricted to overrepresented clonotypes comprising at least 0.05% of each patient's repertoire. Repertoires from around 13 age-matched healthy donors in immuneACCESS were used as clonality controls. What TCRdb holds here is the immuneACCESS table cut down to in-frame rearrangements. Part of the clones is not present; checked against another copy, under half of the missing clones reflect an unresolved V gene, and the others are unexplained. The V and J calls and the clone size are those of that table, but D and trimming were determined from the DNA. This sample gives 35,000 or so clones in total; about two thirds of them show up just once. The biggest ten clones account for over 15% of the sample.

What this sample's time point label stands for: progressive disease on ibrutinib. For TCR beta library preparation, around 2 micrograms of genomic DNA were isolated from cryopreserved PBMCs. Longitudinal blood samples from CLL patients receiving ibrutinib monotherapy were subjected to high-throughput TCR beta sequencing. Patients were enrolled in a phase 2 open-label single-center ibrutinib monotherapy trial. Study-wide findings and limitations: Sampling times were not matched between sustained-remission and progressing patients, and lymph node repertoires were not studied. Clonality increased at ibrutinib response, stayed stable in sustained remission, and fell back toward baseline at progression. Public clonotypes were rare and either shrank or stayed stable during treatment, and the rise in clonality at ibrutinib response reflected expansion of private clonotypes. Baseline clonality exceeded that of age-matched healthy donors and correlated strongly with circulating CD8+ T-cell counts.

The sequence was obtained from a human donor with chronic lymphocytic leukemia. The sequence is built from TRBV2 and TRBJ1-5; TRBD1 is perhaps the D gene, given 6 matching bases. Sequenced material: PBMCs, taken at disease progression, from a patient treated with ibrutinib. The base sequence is TGTGCCAGCAGTGGACAGGACAATCAGCCCCAGCATTTT. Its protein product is CASSGQDNQPQHF.